A single sample gave rise to the 18 T cell receptor beta chains below, sequenced in a study of blood T cell repertoires in COVID-19. Clones were sequenced by immunoSEQ multiplex PCR, and TCRdb holds only the in-frame ones, with some missing. This table has over 60,000 clones, 80% appearing once. Sequencing was performed on peripheral blood. These receptors came from a human donor in a cohort sampled during active COVID-19.

The chain uses TRBV18 and TRBJ2-6; 7 bases map to TRBD2. The CDR3 contains 16 residues. Germline V CDR1 and CDR2: KGHSH, LQKENI. Trimming cost V 3 bases and J 0 bases; bases outside gene matches: 2. CDR3 sequence reads: CASSPGGTSGANVLTF. In DNA form, the CDR3 reads TGTGCCAGCTCACCGGGGGGGACCTCTGGGGCCAACGTCCTGACTTTC.

The chain links TRBV19 to TRBJ1-3, with D maybe TRBD1 (6 bases). The CDR3 extends over 12 amino acids. CDR1 and CDR2 (germline): LNHDA, SQIVND (reference sequence). Trimming removed 5 bases from V and 10 bases from J, with 12 bases in between. The CDR3 nucleotides read TGTGCCAGTAGTGTCTCCCAGGGGACCATATATTTT. The encoded protein is CASSVSQGTIYF.

CDR3 region: CAIRGQLAGMNTGELFF. CDR3 DNA sequence: TGTGCCATCAGAGGCCAACTAGCGGGGATGAACACCGGGGAGCTGTTTTTT. The chain links TRBV10-3 to TRBJ2-2; 10 bases map to TRBD2. This CDR3 region has 17 residues. Germline CDR1 is ENHRY and CDR2 is SYGVKD. V gave up 6 bases and J gave up 1 base; unmatched junction bases: 8.

In this sample, this clone turned up a few times. The rearrangement uses TRBV7-8 and TRBJ1-2, with 8 bases identical to TRBD1. Trimming at V came to 5 bases and at J to 5 bases, leaving 4 bases not matched to a gene. The CDR3 loop spans 13 amino acids. Germline V gives CDR1 SGHVS, CDR2 FQNEAQ. The CDR3 sequence is CASSADRAYGYTF. Here the CDR3 DNA reads TGTGCCAGCAGCGCGGACAGGGCATATGGCTACACCTTC.

The chain uses TRBV7-9 and TRBJ1-2; 7 nucleotides align to TRBD1. The junction had 13 bases not matched to a gene; V was cut back by 10 bases and J by 8 bases. Germline CDR1 is SEHNR and CDR2 is FQNEAQ (reference sequence). This CDR3 has 13 amino acids. The CDR3 loop is CAIPGTVLSGYTF. DNA of the CDR3: TGTGCCATTCCGGGGACAGTATTGAGCGGCTACACCTTC.

The gene calls are TRBV7-9 and TRBJ2-4, with 11 nucleotides matching TRBD2. V shed 1 base, J shed 6 bases, and the junction held 11 bases outside the gene matches. CDR3 length: 18 amino acids. Germline V gives CDR1 SEHNR, CDR2 FQNEAQ (reference sequence). CDR3: CASSLVVGTSGSGNIQYF. As DNA, the CDR3 is TGTGCCAGCAGCTTAGTCGTCGGTACTAGCGGGAGTGGAAACATTCAGTACTTC.

Comments on this clone: Relative to the germline gene, one junction end is altered; a read error may explain this. This chain connects TRBV4-1 to TRBJ2-7; 8 bases align to TRBD1. Germline V CDR1 and CDR2: MGHRA, YSYEKL. The CDR3 covers 15 residues. The DNA for the CDR3 is TGCGCCAGCAGCAAAGACAGGGGACCCTCCTACGAGCAGTACTTC. Translated, it gives CASSKDRGPSYEQYF.

The chain employs TRBV7-8 and TRBJ2-3; 8 bases fit TRBD2. In germline, CDR1 is SGHVS, CDR2 FQNEAQ. CDR3 size: 16 residues. V was clipped by 5 bases and J by 0 bases; unmatched bases: 7. In DNA, the CDR3 is TGTGCCAGCAGCGTAGGCGGGGGGACTAGCACAGATACGCAGTATTTT. Residues: CASSVGGGTSTDTQYF.

The chain combines TRBV11-2 with TRBJ1-1, with D perhaps matching TRBD1 (6 bases). Trimming shortened V by 3 bases and J by 8 bases, and 13 bases separated the two germline ends. The germline V gene encodes CDR1 SGHAT and CDR2 FQNNGV. The length of the CDR3 is 13 residues. CDR3 protein: CASSFNVGQEAFF. CDR3 in DNA: TGTGCCAGCAGCTTCAACGTCGGACAGGAAGCTTTCTTT.

V is TRBV25-1 and J is TRBJ2-7; TRBD1 matches 8 bases. Losses at the gene ends were 4 bases for V and 4 bases for J; bases not matched to a gene: 0. The CDR3 has 12 amino acids. Germline CDR1 reads MGHDK; CDR2 reads SYGVNS. The CDR3 DNA is TGTGCCAGCAGTGGGACAGGGTACGAGCAGTACTTC. This gives the protein CASSGTGYEQYF.

This chain joins TRBV28 and TRBJ1-1; TRBD1 aligns across 7 bases. The CDR3 sequence is 14 residues long. Trimming removed 11 bases from V and 0 bases from J; junction bases left unmatched: 9. From germline, CDR1 is MDHEN and CDR2 SYDVKM. The CDR3 protein is CAAEVQGMNTEAFF. CDR3 DNA: TGTGCCGCTGAAGTACAGGGGATGAACACTGAAGCTTTCTTT.

The CDR3 DNA reads TGCGCCAGCAGCCAACTGAGCGGGGTCACAGATACGCAGTATTTT. Translated: CASSQLSGVTDTQYF. The chain recombines TRBV4-3 with TRBJ2-3; TRBD2 matches at 7 bases. CDR1 and CDR2 from the germline V gene are LGHNA and YSLEER. The J segment lost 2 bases and the V segment lost 2 bases, leaving 4 bases of the junction unmatched. This CDR3 spans 15 amino acids.

This sequence joins TRBV6-5 and TRBJ1-2, with 9 bases that match TRBD1. The V gene's germline CDR1 is MNHEY and CDR2 SVGAGI. The CDR3 is 13 amino acids. With 7 bases clipped from V and 7 bases from J, the junction kept 7 bases outside the gene matches. The CDR3 DNA reads as TGTGCCAGCATTTGGGACAGGGCGTCTGGCTACACCTTC. Residues: CASIWDRASGYTF.

J is TRBJ1-1 and V is TRBV5-1; 8 bases match TRBD1. The CDR3 loop spans 14 amino acids. CDR1 is SGHRS, CDR2 YFSETQ, per germline. J was trimmed by 1 base and V by 4 bases; bases with no gene match: 3. CDR3: CASSPGTGNTEAFF. CDR3 DNA: TGCGCCAGCAGCCCCGGGACAGGGAACACTGAAGCTTTCTTT.

The chain uses TRBV2 and TRBJ1-1; 11 nucleotides match TRBD1. Germline values: CDR1 SNHLY, CDR2 FYNNEI. There are 15 residues in the CDR3. With 6 bases clipped from V and 2 bases from J, the junction kept 5 bases outside the gene matches. The chain's CDR3 is CASRRDRGGNTEAFF. CDR3 bases: TGTGCCAGCAGACGGGACAGGGGGGGAAACACTGAAGCTTTCTTT.

J is TRBJ2-6 and V is TRBV6-5; TRBD1 matches at 7 bases. The V segment lost 6 bases and the J segment 4 bases; nucleotides outside the gene matches: 6. The CDR3 is 15 residues long. Germline values: CDR1 MNHEY, CDR2 SVGAGI. The CDR3 protein is CASRHTGAGANVLTF. For the CDR3, the DNA is TGTGCCAGCAGGCATACAGGGGCCGGGGCCAACGTCCTGACTTTC.

The genes are TRBV5-1 and TRBJ1-6; 9 nucleotides line up with TRBD1. The CDR3 spans 15 residues. The germline V gene has CDR1 SGHRS and CDR2 YFSETQ. V shed 4 bases, J shed 10 bases, and the junction held 9 bases outside the gene matches. The DNA for the CDR3 is TGCGCCAGCAGCCTGGAGGGGACAGGGAACTCACCCCTCCACTTT. Encoded protein: CASSLEGTGNSPLHF.

The chain recombines TRBV11-2 with TRBJ1-5; no firm D call. Germline V gives CDR1 SGHAT, CDR2 FQNNGV. With 5 bases removed from V and 0 bases from J, the gap between germline ends came to 11 bases. CDR3 length: 15 amino acids. The CDR3 DNA sequence: TGTGCCAGCAGCACAGACGGTGATAGCAATCAGCCCCAGCATTTT. Amino acid sequence: CASSTDGDSNQPQHF.